This TCR beta chain was observed in a study of CD4 T cells in relation to SARS-CoV-2 and coronaviruses. CD4+ T cells from unexposed donors were obtained before the COVID-19 pandemic (2011-2018). CD4+ T cells were isolated from the cells after 10 days of culture. Germline V gene data show CDR1 as ENHRY and CDR2 as SYGVKD. V lost 2 bases and J lost 5, with 13 bases in between. This CDR3 has 16 amino acids. Measured with immunoSEQ multiplex PCR; TCRdb has only the in-frame clones, and not every one. The repertoire holds tens of thousands of clones, with about 78% as singletons. With respect to this clone: The antigen remains undetermined.

The clonotype was recovered from a human donor in good health. This chain uses TRBV10-3 with TRBJ1-6, with D unclear. Sequenced input: CD4+ T cells from PBMCs, cultured in vitro. In DNA form, the CDR3 reads TGTGCCATCAGTGAGCAGTTTCGGGGTGATAATTCACCCCTCCACTTT. Its translation: CAISEQFRGDNSPLHF.